This T cell receptor beta chain is from a study of T-cell reconstitution after alpha-beta-depleted transplantation in children. Points from the study as a whole: Expanded clones from the graft, numbering several hundred, reportedly supplied alpha-beta T cells about two months after transplant. Day-60 TCRbeta diversity that was high in some patients was derived from surviving recipient T cells and thymic progenitors. From newly produced T cells came most of the T-cell counts and diversity one year after transplant.

CDR1 and CDR2 from the germline V gene are MDHEN and SYDVKM. The CDR3 sequence is 12 residues long. Between the trimmed V and J ends, which lost 9 bases and 8 bases, there was a span of 16 bases. This clonotype was counted many times. Its antigen is not known. Preparation of the TCRbeta library was carried out with unique molecular identifiers. TCRdb fed the PCR reads into MiXCR, producing one record per CDR3 protein. The sample lists roughly 300,000 distinct CDR3 sequences; roughly 11% were seen once. This sequence joins TRBV28 and TRBJ1-2, with a possible D match to TRBD1 (5 bases). The clonotype comes from a male patient aged 2 to 10 who had a stem cell transplant for chronic granulomatous disease, so the T cells may come from the graft donor. The source was peripheral blood, collected 180 days after TCRalphabeta/CD19-depleted stem cell transplant. For the CDR3, the DNA is TGTGCCAGTTACGTGGGGGGGGACGGCTACACCTTC. This gives the protein CASYVGGDGYTF.